This is a list of T cell receptor beta chains from one sample in a study of blood T cell repertoires in COVID-19. Method: immunoSEQ multiplex PCR; TCRdb's copy keeps in-frame clones and lacks some. The table has 220,000 or so clones, almost 90% seen once. The sample comprised PBMCs or T cells enriched from blood (not recorded which). The receptors here all came from a man aged 25 to 45 who had been exposed to COVID-19. Both conserved end residues are part of each CDR3. Each record gives: clone size, D gene, V gene, J gene, CDR3 DNA, CDR3 protein. The D gene is left open where the match is weak. Expanded clones get a size class; other rows say once, few or many, or leave the size out.

NA	NA	TRBV21-1	TRBJ1-6	TGTGCCAGCAGCAAAGGAGGCGTTGGGCAAACGGGGGGGGATAATTCACCCCTCCACTTT	CASSKGGVGQTGGDNSPLHF
NA	NA	TRBV4-1	TRBJ2-3	TGCGCCAGCAGCCAAGATCCTAAGGATACGCAGTATTTT	CASSQDPKDTQYF
NA	TRBD1	TRBV5-3	TRBJ1-2	TGTGCCAGAAGCTTGGCGCAGGGGGCGCGCAATGGCTACACCTTC	CARSLAQGARNGYTF
once	NA	TRBV24-1	TRBJ2-2	TGTGCCACCAGTGATCCCACCCGGGAGAAAGGGGAGCTGTTTTTT	CATSDPTREKGELFF
NA	NA	TRBV7-9	TRBJ2-5	TGTGCCAGCAGCCCGGACTGGGGAAGGGCCCAGTACTTC	CASSPDWGRAQYF
NA	NA	TRBV5-6	TRBJ1-5	TGTGCCAGCAGCCTCCCGGGGAGAGCCCAGCATTTT	CASSLPGRAQHF
NA	TRBD2	TRBV5-1	TRBJ2-1	TGCGCCAGCAGCCTCGTCGGGGGGGCCATGAATGAGCAGTTCTTC	CASSLVGGAMNEQFF
NA	TRBD2	TRBV3-1/TRBV3-2	TRBJ2-1	TGTGCCAGCAGCCAAGATCTAGCGGCAAACTACAATGAGCAGTTCTTC	CASSQDLAANYNEQFF
NA	NA	TRBV30	TRBJ1-1	TGTGCCTGGAGTTCACAGGACACTGAAGCTTTCTTT	CAWSSQDTEAFF
once	NA	TRBV3-1/TRBV3-2	TRBJ1-2	TGTGCCAGCAGCCAAGGGGGAGGGGATGGCTACACCTTC	CASSQGGGDGYTF
NA	TRBD1	TRBV4-3	TRBJ1-4	TGCGCCAGCAGCCAGGGGACAGGGCGAGAACAAAATGAAAAACTGTTTTTT	CASSQGTGREQNEKLFF
NA	NA	TRBV7-3	TRBJ1-1	TGTGCCAGCAGCCCCGGACTATTGAACACTGAAGCTTTCTTT	CASSPGLLNTEAFF
NA	NA	TRBV6-5	TRBJ1-3	TGTGCCAGCGAGGAGGAACCCAGCTCTGGAAACACCATATATTTT	CASEEEPSSGNTIYF
NA	TRBD2	TRBV6-4	TRBJ2-3	TGTGCCAGCAGTCCCGCCGGGACTAGCGGCACAGATACGCAGTATTTT	CASSPAGTSGTDTQYF
NA	NA	TRBV18	TRBJ1-6	TGTGCCAGCTCACCAAGTCAGGATAATTCACCCCTCCACTTT	CASSPSQDNSPLHF
NA	NA	TRBV5-5	TRBJ1-6	TGTGCCAGCAGCTTCGGGTTCGGCGCCACCCTCCACTTT	CASSFGFGATLHF
NA	TRBD1	TRBV5-4	TRBJ1-1	TGTGCCAGCAGCCCGCAGGGACAGGGGAACACTGAAGCTTTCTTT	CASSPQGQGNTEAFF
once	TRBD2	TRBV9	TRBJ2-3	TGTGCCAGCAGCGTAGGACTAGCGGAAAGCACAGATACGCAGTATTTT	CASSVGLAESTDTQYF
NA	TRBD1	TRBV5-1	TRBJ1-6	TGCGCCAGCAGCTCGGACAGGGAGAATTCACCCCTCCACTTT	CASSSDRENSPLHF
few	TRBD2	TRBV7-2	TRBJ2-7	TGTGCCAGCAGCCTGACTAGCGGGCTGGTCAACGAGCAGTACTTC	CASSLTSGLVNEQYF
few	NA	TRBV9	TRBJ2-1	TGTGCCAGCAGCGTAGAGGGGTTCTCCTACAATGAGCAGTTCTTC	CASSVEGFSYNEQFF
NA	NA	TRBV3-1/TRBV3-2	TRBJ1-1	TGTGCCAGCAGCCGACAGGCGGCAGGGTACACTGAAGCTTTCTTT	CASSRQAAGYTEAFF
NA	TRBD1	TRBV5-1	TRBJ2-5	TGCGCCAGCAGCTTTGGACAGGGGAGGCAAGAGACCCAGTACTTC	CASSFGQGRQETQYF
NA	TRBD2	TRBV10-1	TRBJ2-3	TGCGCCAGCAGTGAGTCGGGGACTAGCGGGGGGGCCCCCCATCCAGATACGCAGTATTTT	CASSESGTSGGAPHPDTQYF
NA	TRBD2	TRBV7-2	TRBJ2-7	TGTGCCAGCAGCTTAATGGGCGGGGGGTCATATGAGCAGTACTTC	CASSLMGGGSYEQYF
NA	TRBD2	TRBV5-1	TRBJ2-3	TGCGCCAGCACCCGAGGAAGACTAGCGGGGGGTTTAGATACGCAGTATTTT	CASTRGRLAGGLDTQYF
NA	TRBD1	TRBV7-6	TRBJ1-3	TGTGCCAGCAGTTCTCCGGGACAGAAGTGGGGAAACACCATATATTTT	CASSSPGQKWGNTIYF
NA	NA	TRBV7-9	TRBJ2-7	TGTGCCAGCAGTTCTGACAGGAGATCCTACGAGCAGTACTTC	CASSSDRRSYEQYF
NA	NA	TRBV27	TRBJ1-5	TGTGCCAGCAGTTTTTACGGGAATCAGCCCCAGCATTTT	CASSFYGNQPQHF
NA	NA	TRBV7-8	TRBJ1-5	TGTGCCAGCAGCTTATCTAGTGGCAATCAGCCCCAGCATTTT	CASSLSSGNQPQHF
NA	TRBD1	TRBV4-2	TRBJ2-7	TGTGCCAGCAGCCTCACCCAGGGGGCAGGGTCCTACGAGCAGTACTTC	CASSLTQGAGSYEQYF
NA	NA	TRBV5-1	TRBJ1-2	TGCGCCAGCAGCTTGGGATGGGAGATGGGTGGCTACACCTTC	CASSLGWEMGGYTF
NA	NA	TRBV11-2	TRBJ1-4	TGTGCCAGCAGCTTAGAGGGGGCGGCGAGAAAACTGTTTTTT	CASSLEGAARKLFF
once	NA	TRBV2	TRBJ2-3	TGTGCCAGCAGGAAAGGAGCAGTCGCAGATACGCAGTATTTT	CASRKGAVADTQYF
NA	NA	TRBV4-2	TRBJ2-3	TGTGCCAGCAGCCTACTCTCCAGCACAGATACGCAGTATTTT	CASSLLSSTDTQYF
NA	TRBD2	TRBV11-2	TRBJ2-4	TGTGCCAGCAGCCGACTAGCGGGGGAGGCCATTCAGTACTTC	CASSRLAGEAIQYF
NA	TRBD1	TRBV4-3	TRBJ2-7	TGCGCCAGCAGCCCAAACGCAGGACAGGGCTACGAGCAGTACTTC	CASSPNAGQGYEQYF
NA	NA	TRBV4-1	TRBJ1-1	TGCGCCAGCAGCCAAGAGGGGGGGGGCACTGAAGCTTTCTTT	CASSQEGGGTEAFF
NA	NA	TRBV30	TRBJ2-1	TGTGCCTGGAGTGTTGGGGCAAATGAGCAGTTCTTC	CAWSVGANEQFF
NA	NA	TRBV27	TRBJ1-5	TGTGCCTGCGGACAGTATAGCAATCAGCCCCAGCATTTT	CACGQYSNQPQHF
NA	NA	TRBV11-2	TRBJ1-1	TGTGCCAGCAGCCCCGTGGCCTACACTGAAGCTTTCTTT	CASSPVAYTEAFF